This T cell receptor beta chain came from a study of blood T cell repertoires in COVID-19. This clone is a singleton in its sample. The V and J ends lost 0 bases and 6 bases, in that order; junction bases with no gene match: 3. Germline assignment: CDR1 SGHNT and CDR2 YENEEA. The CDR3 consists of 14 residues. Those enrolled, adults aged 18 to 89 years, came from 25 or so US areas. The protocol was immunoSEQ multiplex PCR, while the TCRdb copy is restricted to in-frame clones and leaves out a portion. Here the sample spans a few hundred thousand clones, around 91% being singletons. This sequence joins TRBV11-3 and TRBJ2-3, with 7 bases lining up with TRBD2. The receptor was isolated from a woman aged 40 to 50 who had recovered from COVID-19. The sample comprised PBMCs or T cells enriched from blood (not recorded which). The CDR3 is CASSLDGGGDTQYF. The CDR3 DNA reads as TGTGCCAGCAGCTTAGACGGGGGAGGGGATACGCAGTATTTT.